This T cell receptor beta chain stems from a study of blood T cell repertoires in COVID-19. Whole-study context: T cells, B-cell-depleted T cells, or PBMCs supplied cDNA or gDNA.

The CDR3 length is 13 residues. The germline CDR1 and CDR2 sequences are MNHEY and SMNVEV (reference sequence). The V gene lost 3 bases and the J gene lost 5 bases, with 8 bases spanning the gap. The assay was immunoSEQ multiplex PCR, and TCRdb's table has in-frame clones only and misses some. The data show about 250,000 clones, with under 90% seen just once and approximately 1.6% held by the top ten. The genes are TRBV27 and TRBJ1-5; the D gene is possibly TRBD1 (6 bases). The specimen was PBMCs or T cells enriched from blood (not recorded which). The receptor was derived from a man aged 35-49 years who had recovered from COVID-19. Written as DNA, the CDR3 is TGTGCCAGCAGTTTGGACAGAGATCAGCCCCAGCATTTT. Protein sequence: CASSLDRDQPQHF.